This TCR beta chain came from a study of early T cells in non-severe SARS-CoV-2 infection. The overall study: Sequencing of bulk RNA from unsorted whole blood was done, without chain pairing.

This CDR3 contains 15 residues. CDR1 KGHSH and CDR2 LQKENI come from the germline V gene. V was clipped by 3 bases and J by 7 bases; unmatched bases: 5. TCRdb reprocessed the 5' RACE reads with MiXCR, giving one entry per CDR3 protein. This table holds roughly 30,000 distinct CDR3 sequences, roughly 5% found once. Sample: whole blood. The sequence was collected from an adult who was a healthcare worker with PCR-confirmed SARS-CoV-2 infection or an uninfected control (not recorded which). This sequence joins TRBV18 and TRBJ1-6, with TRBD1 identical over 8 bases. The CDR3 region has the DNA TGTGCCAGCTCACCTCAACGGACAGGGAATTCACCCCTCCACTTT. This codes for CASSPQRTGNSPLHF.